A single sample gave rise to the 22 T cell receptor beta chains below, sequenced in a study of Tregs in tolerant kidney transplant recipients (dated by TCRdb to the late 2010s). The library was made by the immunoSEQ multiplex PCR assay. Not all clones reach the TCRdb copy of this immuneACCESS table, which keeps in-frame sequences only. Checked studies attribute under half of the gap to unresolved V genes and leave the rest unexplained. Counted in this sample were around 19,000 clones; 65% to 90% of them appeared once. Of the sample, over 2% falls within the top ten clones. The sample comprised Tregs from blood. The receptors were gathered from a human donor in good health.

This rearrangement joins TRBV5-4 to TRBJ2-1; D possibly uses TRBD1 or TRBD2 (6 bases each). The CDR3 covers 15 residues. From germline, CDR1 is SGHNT and CDR2 YYREEE (reference sequence). V was clipped by 2 bases and J by 7 bases, with 16 bases between them. As DNA, the CDR3 is TGTGCCAGCAGCTTAGGGGGGCTTGCTGGAAATGAGCAGTTCTTC. This sequence encodes CASSLGGLAGNEQFF.

V usage is TRBV7-9 and J usage is TRBJ2-7, with 9 bases aligning to TRBD2. Germline CDR1 and CDR2: SEHNR and FQNEAQ (reference sequence). This CDR3 has 15 amino acids. V was pared by 5 bases and J by 1 base, with 6 bases of the junction left unmatched. The CDR3: CASSQGLAYSYEQYF. The CDR3 bases are TGTGCCAGCAGCCAAGGACTAGCGTATTCCTACGAGCAGTACTTC.

The V call is TRBV30, the J call TRBJ2-5, with TRBD2 matching over 9 bases. J lost 3 bases, V lost 1 base, and 3 bases had no gene match. CDR3 length equals 14 residues. Looked up from germline, CDR1 is GTSNPN and CDR2 is SVGIG (reference sequence). In DNA form, the CDR3 reads TGTGCCTGGAGTGGGGCTAGCGGGAAAGAGACCCAGTACTTC. Its translation is CAWSGASGKETQYF.

In this sample, this clone turned up a few times. The chain links TRBV4-3 to TRBJ2-6; unclear D gene. CDR3 length: 14 residues. In germline, CDR1 is LGHNA, CDR2 YSLEER. Trimming stripped 3 bases from V and 3 bases from J, with 6 bases between. CDR3: CASSQAHGANVLTF. CDR3 bases: TGCGCCAGCAGCCAGGCCCATGGGGCCAACGTCCTGACTTTC.

This chain connects TRBV4-1 to TRBJ2-5, with D maybe TRBD2 (6 bases). The germline CDR1 and CDR2 sequences are MGHRA and YSYEKL. The germline V and J ends were trimmed by 0 bases and 5 bases, with 13 bases remaining between them. This CDR3 contains 15 residues. The CDR3 region has the DNA TGCGCCAGCAGCCAAGAACCCAGCGGAGGGGAGACCCAGTACTTC. Its protein product is CASSQEPSGGETQYF.

The rearrangement joins TRBV18 to TRBJ2-3, with D uncertain. CDR1 is KGHSH, CDR2 LQKENI, per germline. V was pared by 2 bases and J by 5 bases, with 8 bases between. The CDR3 is made up of 13 amino acids. DNA for the CDR3: TGTGCCAGCTCACCAGGCTCCGGAGATACGCAGTATTTT. It codes for CASSPGSGDTQYF.

In nucleotides, the CDR3 is TGTGCCTGGAGTGTCTCAAGGGTCACTGAAGCTTTCTTT. Translated, it gives CAWSVSRVTEAFF. J is TRBJ1-1 and V is TRBV30, with D hard to call. The CDR3 is made up of 13 amino acids. V gave up 0 bases and J gave up 4 bases, with 9 bases separating them. Germline assignment: CDR1 GTSNPN and CDR2 SVGIG (reference sequence). Looking up the rest from reference TRBV30 and TRBJ1-1 gives the full variable domain: SQTIHQWPATLVQPVGSPLSLECTVEGTSNPNLYWYRQAAGRGLQLLFYSVGIGQISSEVPQNLSASRPQDRQFILSSKKLLLSDSGFYLCAWSVSRVTEAFFGQGTRLTVV.

This chain joins TRBV7-2 and TRBJ2-3; D remains ambiguous. Trimming left V 5 bases short and J 2 bases short, with 8 bases between. The CDR3 is 13 amino acids. Germline V gene sequence: CDR1 SGHTA, CDR2 FQGNSA. The DNA of the CDR3 is TGTGCCAGCAGCCCTTACTACACAGATACGCAGTATTTT. Amino acid sequence: CASSPYYTDTQYF.

J is TRBJ2-5 and V is TRBV5-1; D not certain. Germline assignment: CDR1 SGHRS and CDR2 YFSETQ. The V gene lost 0 bases and the J gene lost 1 base, with 4 bases spanning the gap. This CDR3 comprises 13 residues. Here the CDR3 reads CASSLGLQETQYF. The CDR3, as DNA: TGCGCCAGCAGCTTGGGACTCCAAGAGACCCAGTACTTC.

The chain carries TRBV6-5 and TRBJ2-1, with a weak D call TRBD1 (5 bases). Germline V gives CDR1 MNHEY, CDR2 SVGAGI. Trimming cost V 6 bases and J 7 bases, with 10 bases left between them. CDR3 length: 12 amino acids. The CDR3, as DNA: TGTGCCAGCAGCACACAGGCGAATGAGCAGTTCTTC. Translated: CASSTQANEQFF.

The V call is TRBV7-2, the J call TRBJ2-5, with D perhaps TRBD2 (6 bases). The CDR3 is made up of 14 amino acids. Trimming took off 1 base at V and 5 bases at J, with 11 bases between the two ends. CDR1 is SGHTA, CDR2 FQGNSA, per germline. In DNA form, the CDR3 reads TGTGCCAGCAGCTTAGAGGCAGGGAGGGAGACCCAGTACTTC. Amino acids: CASSLEAGRETQYF.

The chain joins TRBV7-2 to TRBJ2-3, with D possibly matching TRBD2 (5 bases). CDR3 length equals 14 residues. CDR1 is SGHTA, CDR2 FQGNSA, per germline. The V gene lost 6 bases and the J gene lost 2 bases, with 12 bases spanning the gap. The CDR3 sequence: CASSLGLPTDTQYF. In DNA form, the CDR3 reads TGTGCCAGCAGTCTCGGACTTCCCACAGATACGCAGTATTTT.

This clone is a singleton in its sample. The chain has TRBV5-1 and TRBJ2-3; 8 bases match TRBD1. Germline values: CDR1 SGHRS, CDR2 YFSETQ. Germline trimming cut 6 bases from V and 3 bases from J; bases unmatched to any gene: 6. The CDR3 totals 14 residues. The CDR3 spells CASKRTGRTDTQYF. CDR3 sequence (DNA): TGCGCCAGCAAAAGGACAGGGAGGACAGATACGCAGTATTTT. The whole variable domain, remainder taken from reference TRBV5-1 and TRBJ2-3, is KAGVTQTPRYLIKTRGQQVTLSCSPISGHRSVSWYQQTPGQGLQFLFEYFSETQRNKGNFPGRFSGRQFSNSRSEMNVSTLELGDSALYLCASKRTGRTDTQYFGPGTRLTVL.

The chain links TRBV6-5 to TRBJ2-3; tentatively, D is TRBD2 (5 bases). V shed 8 bases and J shed 0 bases, with 15 bases lying between them. The CDR3 sequence is 15 residues long. The germline gives CDR1 MNHEY, CDR2 SVGAGI. The CDR3 sequence: CASGTGVTSTDTQYF. The CDR3 bases are TGTGCCAGCGGCACCGGGGTAACTAGCACAGATACGCAGTATTTT.

The chain is built from TRBV7-2 and TRBJ2-7; D is ambiguous. The CDR3 covers 15 residues. In germline, CDR1 is SGHTA, CDR2 FQGNSA. Trimming removed 6 bases at V and 3 bases at J, with 18 bases between. The CDR3: CASRYQSLPYYEQYF. The CDR3, as DNA: TGTGCCAGCAGGTATCAGAGCCTGCCCTACTACGAGCAGTACTTC. The variable domain in full, completed from reference TRBV7-2 and TRBJ2-7, reads GAGVSQSPSNKVTEKGKDVELRCDPISGHTALYWYRQSLGQGLEFLIYFQGNSAPDKSGLPSDRFSAERTGGSVSTLTIQRTQQEDSAVYLCASRYQSLPYYEQYFGPGTRLTVT.

The chain joins TRBV15 to TRBJ1-2; perhaps TRBD1 as D (5 bases). Trimming took 0 bases from V and 8 from J, leaving 19 bases between them. The CDR3 has 16 residues. Germline V CDR1 and CDR2: LNHNV, YYDKDF (reference sequence). CDR3 amino acids: CATSRELVRDRGGYTF. The CDR3 DNA reads TGTGCCACCAGCAGAGAACTAGTCCGGGACCGGGGGGGCTACACCTTC.

V usage is TRBV5-1 and J usage is TRBJ1-1; D is uncertain. This CDR3 has 12 residues. The V end lost 4 bases, the J end lost 1 base, and 5 bases lay between the germline ends. CDR1 and CDR2 from the germline V gene are SGHRS and YFSETQ. This chain's CDR3 is CASSIGNTEAFF. The CDR3, as DNA: TGCGCCAGCAGCATAGGGAACACTGAAGCTTTCTTT. Complete variable domain (other parts from reference TRBV5-1 and TRBJ1-1): KAGVTQTPRYLIKTRGQQVTLSCSPISGHRSVSWYQQTPGQGLQFLFEYFSETQRNKGNFPGRFSGRQFSNSRSEMNVSTLELGDSALYLCASSIGNTEAFFGQGTRLTVV.

This clone has a handful of counts. The chain links TRBV30 to TRBJ1-2, with D tentatively TRBD1 (6 bases). The CDR3 contains 12 residues. V was shortened by 7 bases and J by 3 bases, with 12 bases between the two germline ends. The V gene's germline CDR1 is GTSNPN and CDR2 SVGIG (reference sequence). CDR3 loop: CASAGDYYGYTF. As DNA, the CDR3 is TGTGCCTCTGCAGGGGACTACTATGGCTACACCTTC.

The J gene is TRBJ2-5, the V gene TRBV4-2; 11 bases map to TRBD2. The V and J ends lost 3 bases and 2 bases, in that order; junction bases with no gene match: 2. Germline V gene sequence: CDR1 LGHNA, CDR2 YNFKEQ. This CDR3 comprises 15 residues. CDR3 sequence: CASSHSSGGQETQYF. The CDR3 DNA is TGTGCCAGCAGCCATTCTAGCGGGGGGCAAGAGACCCAGTACTTC.

This chain connects TRBV7-9 to TRBJ2-5, with D perhaps given as TRBD1 or TRBD2 (5 bases each). CDR3 length: 15 amino acids. CDR1 is SEHNR and CDR2 is FQNEAQ in the germline V gene (reference sequence). Trimming removed 0 bases from V and 5 bases from J, with 13 bases in between. In DNA form, the CDR3 reads TGTGCCAGCAGCTTAGCGGGGACCCCGAGGGAGACCCAGTACTTC. Translated, it gives CASSLAGTPRETQYF.

This chain uses TRBV2 with TRBJ2-3; D perhaps matches TRBD2 (5 bases). The germline V gene has CDR1 SNHLY and CDR2 FYNNEI. V lost 2 bases, J lost 0 bases, and 18 bases lay in between. The CDR3 is made up of 18 amino acids. CDR3 DNA: TGTGCCAGCAGTGAAAATGCCGAGCGGCTTACTAGCACAGATACGCAGTATTTT. Amino acids: CASSENAERLTSTDTQYF.

This chain uses TRBV9 with TRBJ2-5; a possible D gene is TRBD2 (7 bases). The CDR3 is 16 amino acids. V lost 0 bases and J lost 4, with 16 bases in between. The germline V gene has CDR1 SGDLS and CDR2 YYNGEE. The CDR3 sequence: CASSVGGGGVGETQYF. The CDR3 nucleotides read TGTGCCAGCAGCGTAGGAGGAGGGGGGGTAGGAGAGACCCAGTACTTC.